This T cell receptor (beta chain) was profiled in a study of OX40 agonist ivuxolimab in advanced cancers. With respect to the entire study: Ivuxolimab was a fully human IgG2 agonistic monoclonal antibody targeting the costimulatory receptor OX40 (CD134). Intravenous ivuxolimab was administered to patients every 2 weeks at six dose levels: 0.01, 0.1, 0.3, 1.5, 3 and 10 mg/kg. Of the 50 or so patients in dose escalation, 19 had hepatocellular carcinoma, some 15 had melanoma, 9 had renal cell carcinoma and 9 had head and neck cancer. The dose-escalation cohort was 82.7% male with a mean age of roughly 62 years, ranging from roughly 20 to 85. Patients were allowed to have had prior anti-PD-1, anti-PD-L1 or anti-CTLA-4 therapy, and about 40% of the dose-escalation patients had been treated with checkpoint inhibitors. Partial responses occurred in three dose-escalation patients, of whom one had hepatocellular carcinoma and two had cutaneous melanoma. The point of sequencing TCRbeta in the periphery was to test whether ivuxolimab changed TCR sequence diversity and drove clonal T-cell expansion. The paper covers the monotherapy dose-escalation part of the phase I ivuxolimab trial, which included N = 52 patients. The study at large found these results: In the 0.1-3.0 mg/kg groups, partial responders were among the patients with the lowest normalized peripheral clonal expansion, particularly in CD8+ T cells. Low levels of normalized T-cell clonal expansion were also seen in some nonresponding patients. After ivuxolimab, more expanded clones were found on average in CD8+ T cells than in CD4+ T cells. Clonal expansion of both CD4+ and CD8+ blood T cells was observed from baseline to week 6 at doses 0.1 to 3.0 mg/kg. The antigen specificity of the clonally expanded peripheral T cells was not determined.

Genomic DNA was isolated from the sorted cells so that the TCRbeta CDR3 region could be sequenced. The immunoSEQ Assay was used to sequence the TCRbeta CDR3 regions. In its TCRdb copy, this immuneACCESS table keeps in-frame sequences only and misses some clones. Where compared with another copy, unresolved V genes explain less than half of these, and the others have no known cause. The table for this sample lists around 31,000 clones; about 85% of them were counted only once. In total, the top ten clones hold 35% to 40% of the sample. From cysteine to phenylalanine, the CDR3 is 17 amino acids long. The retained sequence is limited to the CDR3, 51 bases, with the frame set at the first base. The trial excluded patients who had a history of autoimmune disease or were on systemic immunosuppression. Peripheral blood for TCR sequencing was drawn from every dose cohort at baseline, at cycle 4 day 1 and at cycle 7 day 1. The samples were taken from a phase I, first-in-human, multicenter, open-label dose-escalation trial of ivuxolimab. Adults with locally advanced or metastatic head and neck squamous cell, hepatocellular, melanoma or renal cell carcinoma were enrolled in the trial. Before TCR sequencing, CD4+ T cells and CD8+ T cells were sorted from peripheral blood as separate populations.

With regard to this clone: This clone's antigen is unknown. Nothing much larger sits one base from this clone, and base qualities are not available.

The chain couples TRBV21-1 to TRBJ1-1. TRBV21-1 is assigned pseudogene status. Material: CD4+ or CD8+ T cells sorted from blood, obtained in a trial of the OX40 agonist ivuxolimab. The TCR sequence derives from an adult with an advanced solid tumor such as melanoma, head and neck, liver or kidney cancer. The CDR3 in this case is CASSLRWGAVGCTEAFF. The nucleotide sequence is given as TGTGCCAGCAGCTTGCGATGGGGGGCGGTCGGGTGTACTGAAGCTTTCTTT.